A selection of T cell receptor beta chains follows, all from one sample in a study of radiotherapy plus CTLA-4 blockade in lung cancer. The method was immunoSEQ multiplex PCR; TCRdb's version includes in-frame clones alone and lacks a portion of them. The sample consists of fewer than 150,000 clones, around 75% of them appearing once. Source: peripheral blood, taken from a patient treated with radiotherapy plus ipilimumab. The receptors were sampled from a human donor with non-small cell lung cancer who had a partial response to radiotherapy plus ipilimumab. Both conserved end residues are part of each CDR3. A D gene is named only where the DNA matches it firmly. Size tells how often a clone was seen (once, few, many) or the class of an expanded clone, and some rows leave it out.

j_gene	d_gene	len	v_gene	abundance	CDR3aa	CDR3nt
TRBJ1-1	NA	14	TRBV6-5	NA	CASEKDGAFTEAFF	TGTGCCAGCGAAAAAGATGGGGCCTTCACTGAAGCTTTCTTT
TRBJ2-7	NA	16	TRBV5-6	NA	CASSLEQGSVSYEQYF	TGTGCCAGCAGCTTGGAGCAGGGGTCAGTCTCCTACGAGCAGTACTTC
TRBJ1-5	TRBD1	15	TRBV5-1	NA	CASSLDGQVNQPQHF	TGCGCCAGCAGCTTGGACGGACAGGTTAATCAGCCCCAGCATTTT
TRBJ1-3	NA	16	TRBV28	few	CASSFGQRLAGNTIYF	TGTGCCAGCAGTTTCGGTCAGCGTTTAGCTGGAAACACCATATATTTT
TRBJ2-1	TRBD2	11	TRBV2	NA	CAGGGYNEQFF	TGTGCCGGCGGGGGGTACAATGAGCAGTTCTTC
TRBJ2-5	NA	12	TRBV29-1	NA	CSVGEVVETQYF	TGCAGCGTCGGGGAGGTGGTAGAGACCCAGTACTTC
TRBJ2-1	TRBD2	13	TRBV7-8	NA	CASKSGSINEQFF	TGTGCCAGCAAGAGCGGGAGTATTAATGAGCAGTTCTTC
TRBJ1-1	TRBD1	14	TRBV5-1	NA	CASSLGQGGTEAFF	TGCGCCAGCAGCCTAGGACAGGGTGGCACTGAAGCTTTCTTT
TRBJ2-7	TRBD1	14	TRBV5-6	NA	CASSLGTRGNEQYF	TGTGCCAGCAGCTTGGGTACCAGGGGGAACGAGCAGTACTTC
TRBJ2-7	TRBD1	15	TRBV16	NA	CASSPLAGGLGEQYF	TGTGCCAGCAGCCCCCTGGCAGGGGGCTTGGGCGAGCAGTACTTC
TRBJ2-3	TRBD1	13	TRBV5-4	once	CASSLDRGDTQYF	TGTGCCAGCAGCTTGGACAGGGGAGATACGCAGTATTTT
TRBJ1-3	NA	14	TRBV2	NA	CASSERRSGNTIYF	TGTGCCAGCAGTGAAAGGAGAAGTGGAAACACCATATATTTT
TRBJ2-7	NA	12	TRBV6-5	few	CASSTGVYEQYF	TGTGCCAGCAGTACTGGAGTCTACGAGCAGTACTTC
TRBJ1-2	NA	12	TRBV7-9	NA	CASSFERGGYTF	TGTGCCAGCAGCTTTGAAAGGGGTGGCTACACCTTC
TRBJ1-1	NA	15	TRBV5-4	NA	CASSLGDTTNTEAFF	TGTGCCAGCAGCCTTGGCGACACCACGAACACTGAAGCTTTCTTT
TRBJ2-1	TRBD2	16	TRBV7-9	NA	CASSPYMAGGINEQFF	TGTGCCAGCAGCCCATATATGGCGGGAGGGATCAATGAGCAGTTCTTC
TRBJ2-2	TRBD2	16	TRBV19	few	CATPTSGRVNTGELFF	TGTGCCACCCCGACTAGCGGGAGGGTGAACACCGGGGAGCTGTTTTTT
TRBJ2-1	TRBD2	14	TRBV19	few	CASRLAGGPNEQFF	TGTGCCAGTAGACTAGCGGGAGGGCCCAATGAGCAGTTCTTC
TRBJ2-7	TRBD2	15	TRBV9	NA	CASSATSGRAYEQYF	TGTGCCAGCAGCGCGACTAGCGGGAGGGCCTACGAGCAGTACTTC
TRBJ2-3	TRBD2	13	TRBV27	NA	CASSLLAGDTQYF	TGTGCCAGCAGTTTGTTAGCGGGAGATACGCAGTATTTT
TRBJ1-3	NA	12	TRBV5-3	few	CARLPPRGTIYF	TGTGCCAGACTCCCCCCCCGGGGCACCATATATTTT
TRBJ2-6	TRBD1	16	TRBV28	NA	CASWDRGLGGANVLTF	TGTGCCAGTTGGGACAGAGGCCTTGGCGGGGCCAACGTCCTGACTTTC
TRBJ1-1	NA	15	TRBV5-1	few	CASSLYPGQSTEAFF	TGCGCCAGCAGCTTGTACCCAGGACAATCGACTGAAGCTTTCTTT
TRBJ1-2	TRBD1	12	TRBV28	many	CASSFPGGGYTF	TGTGCCAGCAGTTTCCCAGGGGGAGGCTACACCTTC
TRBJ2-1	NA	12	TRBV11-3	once	CASSVGGDEQFF	TGTGCCAGCAGTGTAGGGGGGGATGAGCAGTTCTTC
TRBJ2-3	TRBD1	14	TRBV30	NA	CAWRGQMVTDTQYF	TGTGCCTGGAGGGGACAGATGGTGACAGATACGCAGTATTTT
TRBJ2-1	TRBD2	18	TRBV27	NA	CASSRPASGLSSYNEQFF	TGTGCCAGCAGCCGCCCGGCTAGCGGGTTGAGCTCCTACAATGAGCAGTTCTTC
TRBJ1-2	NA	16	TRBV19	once	CASSSRSTGNRYGYTF	TGTGCCAGTAGTTCACGGTCAACAGGGAATCGCTATGGCTACACCTTC
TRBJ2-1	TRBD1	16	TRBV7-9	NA	CASSLRVAGGYNEQFF	TGTGCCAGCAGCTTAAGAGTGGCAGGGGGATACAATGAGCAGTTCTTC
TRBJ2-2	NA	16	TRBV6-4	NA	CASSATEGPPTGELFF	TGTGCCAGCAGCGCGACGGAGGGGCCCCCCACCGGGGAGCTGTTTTTT
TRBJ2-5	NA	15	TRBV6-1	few	CASSERPDSFETQYF	TGTGCCAGCAGTGAACGTCCGGACAGCTTTGAGACCCAGTACTTC
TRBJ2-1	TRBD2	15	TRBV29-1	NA	CSVPDGTSGWGEQFF	TGCAGCGTTCCCGACGGGACTAGCGGTTGGGGTGAGCAGTTCTTC
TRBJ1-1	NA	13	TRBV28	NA	CASSFRQNTEAFF	TGTGCCAGCAGCTTCAGACAGAACACTGAAGCTTTCTTT
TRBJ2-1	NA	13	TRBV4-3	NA	CASSQALNNEQFF	TGCGCCAGCAGCCAAGCCTTAAACAATGAGCAGTTCTTC
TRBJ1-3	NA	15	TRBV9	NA	CASSPGTDSGNTIYF	TGTGCCAGCAGCCCCGGGACTGACTCTGGAAACACCATATATTTT
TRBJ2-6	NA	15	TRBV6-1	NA	CASSSTRAGANVLTF	TGTGCCAGCAGTAGTACTAGGGCTGGGGCCAACGTCCTGACTTTC
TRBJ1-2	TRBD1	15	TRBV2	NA	CASKNARGPGGGYTF	TGTGCCAGCAAAAATGCGAGGGGGCCCGGAGGTGGCTACACCTTC
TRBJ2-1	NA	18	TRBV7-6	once	CASSSHNRGGSRYNEQFF	TGTGCCAGCAGCTCGCACAACAGGGGGGGAAGCCGATACAATGAGCAGTTCTTC
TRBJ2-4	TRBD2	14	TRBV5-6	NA	CASSLGAGGNIQYF	TGTGCCAGCAGCTTGGGAGCGGGAGGCAACATTCAGTACTTC
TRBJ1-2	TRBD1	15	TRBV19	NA	CASSSDRGQNYGYTF	TGTGCCAGTAGTAGTGACAGGGGGCAGAACTATGGCTACACCTTC